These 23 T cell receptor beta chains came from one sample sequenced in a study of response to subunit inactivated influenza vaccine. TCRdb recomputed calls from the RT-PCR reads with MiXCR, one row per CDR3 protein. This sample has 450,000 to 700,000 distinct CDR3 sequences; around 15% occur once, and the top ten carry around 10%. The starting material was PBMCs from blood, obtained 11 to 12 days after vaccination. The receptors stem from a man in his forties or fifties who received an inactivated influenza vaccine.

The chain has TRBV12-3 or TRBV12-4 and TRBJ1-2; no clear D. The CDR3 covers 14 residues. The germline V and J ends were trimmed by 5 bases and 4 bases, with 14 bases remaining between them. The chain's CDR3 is CASSTQAVLYGYTF. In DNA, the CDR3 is TGTGCCAGCAGTACCCAAGCCGTGCTCTATGGCTACACCTTC.

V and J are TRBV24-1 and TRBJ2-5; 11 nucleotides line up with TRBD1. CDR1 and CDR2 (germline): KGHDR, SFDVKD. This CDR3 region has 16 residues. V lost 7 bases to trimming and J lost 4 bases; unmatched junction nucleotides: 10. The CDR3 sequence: CATRGSGQGAGETQYF. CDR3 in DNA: TGTGCCACCAGAGGAAGTGGACAGGGGGCGGGAGAGACCCAGTACTTC.

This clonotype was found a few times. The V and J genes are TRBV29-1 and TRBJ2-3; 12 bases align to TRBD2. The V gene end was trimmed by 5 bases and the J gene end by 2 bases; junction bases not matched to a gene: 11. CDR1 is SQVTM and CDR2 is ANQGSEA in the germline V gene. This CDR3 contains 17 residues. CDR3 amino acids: CSVSGPGLAGYTDTQYF. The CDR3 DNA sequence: TGCAGCGTTTCGGGACCCGGACTAGCGGGATACACAGATACGCAGTATTTT.

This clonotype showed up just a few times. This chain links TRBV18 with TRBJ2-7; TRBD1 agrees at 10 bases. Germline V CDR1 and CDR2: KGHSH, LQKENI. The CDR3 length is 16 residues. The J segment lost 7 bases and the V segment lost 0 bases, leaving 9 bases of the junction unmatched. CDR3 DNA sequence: TGTGCCAGCTCACCACCTCTTGGAGACAGGGGGCGAGAGCAGTACTTC. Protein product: CASSPPLGDRGREQYF.

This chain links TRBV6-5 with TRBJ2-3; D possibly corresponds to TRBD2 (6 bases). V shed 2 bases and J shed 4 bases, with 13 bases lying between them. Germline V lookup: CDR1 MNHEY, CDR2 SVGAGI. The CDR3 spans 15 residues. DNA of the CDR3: TGTGCCAGCAGTTACGGCGGAGGGGTGGCAGATACGCAGTATTTT. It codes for CASSYGGGVADTQYF.

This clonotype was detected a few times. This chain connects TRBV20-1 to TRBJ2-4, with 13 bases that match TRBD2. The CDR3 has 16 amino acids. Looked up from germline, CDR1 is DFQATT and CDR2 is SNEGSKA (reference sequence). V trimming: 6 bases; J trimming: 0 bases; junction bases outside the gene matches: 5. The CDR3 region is CSAGLAGDLAKNIQYF. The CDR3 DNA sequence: TGCAGTGCCGGACTAGCGGGGGATCTAGCCAAAAACATTCAGTACTTC.

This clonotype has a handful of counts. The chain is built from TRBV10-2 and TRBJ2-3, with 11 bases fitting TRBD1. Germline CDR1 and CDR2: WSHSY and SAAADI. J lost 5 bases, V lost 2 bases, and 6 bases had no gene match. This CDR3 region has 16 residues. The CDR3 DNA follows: TGCGCCAGCAGTGAGCGGTTGGGACAGGGGGGAGATACGCAGTATTTT. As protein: CASSERLGQGGDTQYF.

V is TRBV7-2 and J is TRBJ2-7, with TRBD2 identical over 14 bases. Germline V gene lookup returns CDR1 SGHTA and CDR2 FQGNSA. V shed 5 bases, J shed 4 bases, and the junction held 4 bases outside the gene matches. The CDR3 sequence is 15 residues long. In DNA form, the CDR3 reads TGTGCCAGCAGCAAAGGGACTAGCGGGGGATACGAGCAGTACTTC. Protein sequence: CASSKGTSGGYEQYF.

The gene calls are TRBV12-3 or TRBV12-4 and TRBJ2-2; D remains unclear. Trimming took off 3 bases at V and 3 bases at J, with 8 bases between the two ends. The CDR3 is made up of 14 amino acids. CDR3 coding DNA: TGTGCCAGCAGTTTCGCCAAATACACCGGGGAGCTGTTTTTT. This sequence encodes CASSFAKYTGELFF.

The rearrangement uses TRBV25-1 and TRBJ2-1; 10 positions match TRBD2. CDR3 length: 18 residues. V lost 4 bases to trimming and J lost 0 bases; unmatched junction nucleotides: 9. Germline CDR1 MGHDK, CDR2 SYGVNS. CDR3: CASSVGTSVRSSYNEQFF. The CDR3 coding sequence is TGTGCCAGCAGTGTAGGGACTAGCGTAAGAAGCTCCTACAATGAGCAGTTCTTC. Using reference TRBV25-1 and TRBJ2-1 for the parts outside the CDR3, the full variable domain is EADIYQTPRYLVIGTGKKITLECSQTMGHDKMYWYQQDPGMELHLIHYSYGVNSTEKGDLSSESTVSRIRTEHFPLTLESARPSHTSQYLCASSVGTSVRSSYNEQFFGPGTRLTVL.

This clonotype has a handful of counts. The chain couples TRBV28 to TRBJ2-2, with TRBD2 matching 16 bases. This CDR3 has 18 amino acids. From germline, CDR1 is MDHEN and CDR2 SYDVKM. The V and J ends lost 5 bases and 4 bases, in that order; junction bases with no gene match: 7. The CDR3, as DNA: TGTGCCAGCAGTGGGACTAGCGGGAGGGCCCTAGGCACCGGGGAGCTGTTTTTT. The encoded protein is CASSGTSGRALGTGELFF. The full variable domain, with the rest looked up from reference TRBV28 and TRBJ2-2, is DVKVTQSSRYLVKRTGEKVFLECVQDMDHENMFWYRQDPGLGLRLIYFSYDVKMKEKGDIPEGYSVSREKKERFSLILESASTNQTSMYLCASSGTSGRALGTGELFFGEGSRLTVL.

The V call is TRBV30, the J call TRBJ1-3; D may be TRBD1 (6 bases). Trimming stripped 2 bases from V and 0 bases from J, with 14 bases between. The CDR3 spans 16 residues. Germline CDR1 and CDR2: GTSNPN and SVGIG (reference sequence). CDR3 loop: CAWSTPGQRSGNTIYF. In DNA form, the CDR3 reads TGTGCCTGGAGTACCCCCGGACAGCGCTCTGGAAACACCATATATTTT.

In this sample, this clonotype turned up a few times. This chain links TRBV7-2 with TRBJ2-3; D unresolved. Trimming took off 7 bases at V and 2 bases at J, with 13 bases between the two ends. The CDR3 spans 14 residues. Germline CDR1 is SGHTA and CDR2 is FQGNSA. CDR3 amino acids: CASTLTPFTDTQYF. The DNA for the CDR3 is TGTGCCAGCACCCTGACTCCTTTCACAGATACGCAGTATTTT.

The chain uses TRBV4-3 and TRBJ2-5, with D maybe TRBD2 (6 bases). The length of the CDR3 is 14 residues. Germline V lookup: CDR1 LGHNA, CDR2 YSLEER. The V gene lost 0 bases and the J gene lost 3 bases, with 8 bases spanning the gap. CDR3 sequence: CASSQEGGEETQYF. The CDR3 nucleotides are TGCGCCAGCAGCCAAGAAGGCGGGGAAGAGACCCAGTACTTC.

The CDR3 is CASSPPSRASEQFF. CDR3 bases: TGTGCCAGCTCACCACCTTCCAGGGCTAGTGAGCAGTTCTTC. V usage is TRBV18 and J usage is TRBJ2-1; tentatively, D is TRBD1 (5 bases). Trimming cost V 0 bases and J 9 bases, with 12 bases left between them. CDR3 length: 14 residues. Germline V gives CDR1 KGHSH, CDR2 LQKENI.

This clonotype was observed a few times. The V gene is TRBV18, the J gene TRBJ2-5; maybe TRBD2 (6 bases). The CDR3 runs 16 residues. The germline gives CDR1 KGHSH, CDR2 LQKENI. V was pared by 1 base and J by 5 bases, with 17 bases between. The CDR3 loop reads CASSPRRAGRYETQYF. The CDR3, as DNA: TGTGCCAGCTCACCACGTCGGGCGGGACGGTATGAGACCCAGTACTTC.

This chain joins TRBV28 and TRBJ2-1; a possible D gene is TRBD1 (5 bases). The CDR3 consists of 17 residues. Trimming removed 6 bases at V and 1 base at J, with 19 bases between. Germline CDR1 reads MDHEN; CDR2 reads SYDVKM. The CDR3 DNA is TGTGCCAGCAGCCGGAAAGGGGTTCTATTTTCCTACAATGAGCAGTTCTTC. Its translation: CASSRKGVLFSYNEQFF. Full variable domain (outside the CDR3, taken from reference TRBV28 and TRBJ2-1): DVKVTQSSRYLVKRTGEKVFLECVQDMDHENMFWYRQDPGLGLRLIYFSYDVKMKEKGDIPEGYSVSREKKERFSLILESASTNQTSMYLCASSRKGVLFSYNEQFFGPGTRLTVL.

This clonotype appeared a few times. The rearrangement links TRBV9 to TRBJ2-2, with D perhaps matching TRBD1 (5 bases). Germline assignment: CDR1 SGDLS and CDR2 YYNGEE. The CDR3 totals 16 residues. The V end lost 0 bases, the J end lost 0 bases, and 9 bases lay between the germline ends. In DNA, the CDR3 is TGTGCCAGCAGCGTAGCGGCAGGGTCGAACACCGGGGAGCTGTTTTTT. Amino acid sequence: CASSVAAGSNTGELFF.

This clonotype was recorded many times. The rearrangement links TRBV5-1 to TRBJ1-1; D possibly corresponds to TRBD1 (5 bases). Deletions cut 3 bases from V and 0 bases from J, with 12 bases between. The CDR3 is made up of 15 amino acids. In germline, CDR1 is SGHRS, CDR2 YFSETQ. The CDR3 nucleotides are TGCGCCAGCAGCTCTCTGACAGATATGAACACTGAAGCTTTCTTT. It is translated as CASSSLTDMNTEAFF.

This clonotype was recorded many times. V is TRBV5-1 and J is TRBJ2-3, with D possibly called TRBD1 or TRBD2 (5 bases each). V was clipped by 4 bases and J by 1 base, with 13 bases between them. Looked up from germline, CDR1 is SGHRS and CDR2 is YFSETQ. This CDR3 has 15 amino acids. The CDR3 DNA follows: TGCGCCAGCAGCCCAGGGACGGGACGCACAGATACGCAGTATTTT. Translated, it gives CASSPGTGRTDTQYF. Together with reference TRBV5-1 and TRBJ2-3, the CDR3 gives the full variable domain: KAGVTQTPRYLIKTRGQQVTLSCSPISGHRSVSWYQQTPGQGLQFLFEYFSETQRNKGNFPGRFSGRQFSNSRSEMNVSTLELGDSALYLCASSPGTGRTDTQYFGPGTRLTVL.

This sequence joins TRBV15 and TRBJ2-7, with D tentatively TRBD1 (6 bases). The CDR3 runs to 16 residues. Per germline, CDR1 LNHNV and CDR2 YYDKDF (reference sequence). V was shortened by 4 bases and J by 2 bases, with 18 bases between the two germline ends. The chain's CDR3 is CATSIVADRGTYEQYF. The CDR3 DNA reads TGTGCCACCAGCATTGTTGCGGACAGAGGAACCTACGAGCAGTACTTC.

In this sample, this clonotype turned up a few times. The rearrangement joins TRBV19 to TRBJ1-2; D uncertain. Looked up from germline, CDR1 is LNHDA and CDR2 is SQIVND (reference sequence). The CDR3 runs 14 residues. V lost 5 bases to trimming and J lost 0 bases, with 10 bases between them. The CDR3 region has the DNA TGTGCCAGTAGTGAGGATCCCACTAACTATGGCTACACCTTC. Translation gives CASSEDPTNYGYTF.

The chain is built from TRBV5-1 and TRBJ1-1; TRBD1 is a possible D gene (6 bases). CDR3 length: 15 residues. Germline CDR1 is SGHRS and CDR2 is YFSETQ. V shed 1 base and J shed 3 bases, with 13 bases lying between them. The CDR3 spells CASSLIQGRYTEAFF. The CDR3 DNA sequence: TGCGCCAGCAGCTTGATCCAGGGGAGGTACACTGAAGCTTTCTTT.